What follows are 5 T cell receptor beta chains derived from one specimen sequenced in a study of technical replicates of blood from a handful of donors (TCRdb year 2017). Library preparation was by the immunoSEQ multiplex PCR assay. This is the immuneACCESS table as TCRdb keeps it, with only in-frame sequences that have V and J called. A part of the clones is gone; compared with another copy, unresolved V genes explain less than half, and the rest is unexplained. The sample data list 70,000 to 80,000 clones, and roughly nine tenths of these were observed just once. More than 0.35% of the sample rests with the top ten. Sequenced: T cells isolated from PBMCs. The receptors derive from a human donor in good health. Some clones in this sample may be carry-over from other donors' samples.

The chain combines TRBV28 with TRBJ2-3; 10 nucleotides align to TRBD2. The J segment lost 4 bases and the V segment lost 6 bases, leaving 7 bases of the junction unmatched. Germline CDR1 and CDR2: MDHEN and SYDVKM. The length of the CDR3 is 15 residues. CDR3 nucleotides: TGTGCCAGCAGGAAACTAGCGGGATCCCCAGATACGCAGTATTTT. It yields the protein CASRKLAGSPDTQYF.

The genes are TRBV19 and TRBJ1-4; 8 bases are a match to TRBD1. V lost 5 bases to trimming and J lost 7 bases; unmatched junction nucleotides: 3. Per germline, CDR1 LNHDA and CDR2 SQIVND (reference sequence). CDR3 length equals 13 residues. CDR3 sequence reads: CASSGQGSEKLFF. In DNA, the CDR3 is TGTGCCAGTAGTGGACAGGGTTCTGAAAAACTGTTTTTT.

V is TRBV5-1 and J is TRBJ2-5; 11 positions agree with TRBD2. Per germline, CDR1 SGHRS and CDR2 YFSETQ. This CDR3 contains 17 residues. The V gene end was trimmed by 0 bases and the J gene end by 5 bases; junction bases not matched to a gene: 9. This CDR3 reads CASSLEIAGGPEETQYF. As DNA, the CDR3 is TGCGCCAGCAGCTTGGAAATAGCGGGAGGGCCGGAGGAGACCCAGTACTTC.

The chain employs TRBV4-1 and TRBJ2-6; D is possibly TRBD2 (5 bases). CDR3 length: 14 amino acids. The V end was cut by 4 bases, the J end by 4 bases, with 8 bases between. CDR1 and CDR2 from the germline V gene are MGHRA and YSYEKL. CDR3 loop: CASSLREGANVLTF. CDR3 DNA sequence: TGCGCCAGCAGCCTGAGGGAAGGGGCCAACGTCCTGACTTTC.

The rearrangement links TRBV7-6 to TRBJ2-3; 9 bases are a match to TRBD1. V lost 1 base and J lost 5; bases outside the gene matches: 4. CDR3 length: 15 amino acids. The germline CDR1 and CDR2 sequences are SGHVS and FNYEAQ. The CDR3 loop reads CASSLVGTGRDTQYF. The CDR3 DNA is TGTGCCAGCAGCTTAGTTGGGACAGGGAGAGATACGCAGTATTTT.